The 2 T cell receptor beta chains listed next were all sequenced from one sample in a study of regulatory T cells in long-lasting Graves disease. Noted time point: newly diagnosed GD, antithyroid drugs for less than 3 months. Generation of the TCR library employed RNA extracted from PBMCs. Library construction for TCR beta used iRepertoire HTBI primers and Arm-PCR of CDR3 regions. TCRdb fed the multiplex PCR reads into MiXCR, producing one record per CDR3 protein. The sample yields around 240,000 distinct CDR3 sequences, around 19% seen once. The sample was also reused in another study, on T cells in Graves' hyperthyroidism and ophthalmopathy.

The sequenced sample was peripheral blood mononuclear cells (PBMCs), obtained at new diagnosis, from a patient treated with antithyroid drugs. The receptors were sampled from a woman aged 25 to 45 with Graves disease.

This clonotype was detected only a few times. V usage is TRBV20-1 and J usage is TRBJ2-3; TRBD2 matches 7 bases. Germline V CDR1 and CDR2: DFQATT, SNEGSKA (reference sequence). V lost 0 bases to trimming and J lost 6 bases; unmatched junction nucleotides: 9. The CDR3 consists of 15 residues. The CDR3 protein is CSARDPRGVGDTQYF. The CDR3, as DNA: TGCAGTGCTAGAGATCCCCGGGGGGTTGGTGATACGCAGTATTTT.

This clonotype was observed many times. The chain links TRBV5-6 to TRBJ2-7, with 8 bases lining up with TRBD2. With 1 base clipped from V and 0 bases from J, the junction kept 6 bases outside the gene matches. CDR1 and CDR2 (germline): SGHDT, YYEEEE. This CDR3 is built from 16 residues. The CDR3 DNA reads TGTGCCAGCAGCTTGTTTACTAGCGGATTCTCCTACGAGCAGTACTTC. The encoded protein is CASSLFTSGFSYEQYF.